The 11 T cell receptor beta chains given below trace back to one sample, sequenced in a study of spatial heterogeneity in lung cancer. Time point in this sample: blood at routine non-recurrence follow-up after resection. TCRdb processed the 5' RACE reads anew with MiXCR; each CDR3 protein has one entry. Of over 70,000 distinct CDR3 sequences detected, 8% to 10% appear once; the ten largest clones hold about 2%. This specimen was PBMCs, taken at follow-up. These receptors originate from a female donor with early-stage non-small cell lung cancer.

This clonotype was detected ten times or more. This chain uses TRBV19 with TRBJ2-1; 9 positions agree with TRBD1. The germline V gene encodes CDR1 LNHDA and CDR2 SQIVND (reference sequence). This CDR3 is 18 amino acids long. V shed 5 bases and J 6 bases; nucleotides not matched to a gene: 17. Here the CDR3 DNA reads TGTGCCAGTAGTTCATTAAGGGGGACAGGGTCCTACGGCAATGAGCAGTTCTTC. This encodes CASSSLRGTGSYGNEQFF.

CDR3 residues: CASSETTENQPQHF. In DNA, the CDR3 is TGTGCCAGCAGTGAAACGACAGAGAATCAGCCCCAGCATTTT. The genes are TRBV2 and TRBJ1-5; D might be TRBD1 (5 bases). The CDR3 loop spans 14 amino acids. Per germline, CDR1 SNHLY and CDR2 FYNNEI. V lost 2 bases, J lost 4 bases, and 9 bases lay in between.

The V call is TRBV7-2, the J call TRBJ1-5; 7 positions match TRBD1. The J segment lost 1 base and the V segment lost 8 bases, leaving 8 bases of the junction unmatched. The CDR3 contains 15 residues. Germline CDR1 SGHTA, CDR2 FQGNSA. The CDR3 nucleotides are TGTGCCAGCTCCAGGGGGGGGGCAAGCAATCAGCCCCAGCATTTT. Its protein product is CASSRGGASNQPQHF.

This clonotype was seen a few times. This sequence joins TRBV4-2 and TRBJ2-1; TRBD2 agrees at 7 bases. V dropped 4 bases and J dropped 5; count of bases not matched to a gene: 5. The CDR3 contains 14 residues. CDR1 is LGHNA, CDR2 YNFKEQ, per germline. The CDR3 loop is CASSPPSGDNEQFF. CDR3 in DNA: TGTGCCAGCAGCCCCCCTAGCGGAGACAATGAGCAGTTCTTC.

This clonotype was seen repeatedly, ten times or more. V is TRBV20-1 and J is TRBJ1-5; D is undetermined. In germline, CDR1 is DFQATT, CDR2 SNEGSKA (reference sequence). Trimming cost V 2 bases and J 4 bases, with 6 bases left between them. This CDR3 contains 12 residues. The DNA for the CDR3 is TGCAGTGCTAGAAGACATAATCAGCCCCAGCATTTT. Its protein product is CSARRHNQPQHF.

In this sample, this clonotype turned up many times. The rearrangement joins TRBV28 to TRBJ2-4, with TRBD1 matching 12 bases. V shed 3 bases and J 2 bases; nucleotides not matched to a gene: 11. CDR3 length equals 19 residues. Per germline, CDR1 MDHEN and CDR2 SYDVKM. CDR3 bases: TGTGCCAGCAGTTTCCGGGACAGGGGGCGAGATACCACCAAAAACATTCAGTACTTC. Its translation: CASSFRDRGRDTTKNIQYF.

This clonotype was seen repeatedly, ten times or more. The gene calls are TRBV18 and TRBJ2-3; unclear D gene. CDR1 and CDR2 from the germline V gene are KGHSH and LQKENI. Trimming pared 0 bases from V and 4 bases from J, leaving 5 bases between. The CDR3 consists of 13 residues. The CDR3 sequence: CASSPPAPDTQYF. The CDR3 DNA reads TGTGCCAGCTCACCACCGGCCCCAGATACGCAGTATTTT.

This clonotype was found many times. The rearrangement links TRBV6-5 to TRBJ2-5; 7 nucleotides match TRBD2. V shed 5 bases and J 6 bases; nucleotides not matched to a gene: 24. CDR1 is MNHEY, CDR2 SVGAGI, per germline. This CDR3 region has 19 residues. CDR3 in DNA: TGTGCCAGCAGTCCCAGTGCCCTGGGGCGTCTAGCGGTTAGAAAGACCCAGTACTTC. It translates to CASSPSALGRLAVRKTQYF.

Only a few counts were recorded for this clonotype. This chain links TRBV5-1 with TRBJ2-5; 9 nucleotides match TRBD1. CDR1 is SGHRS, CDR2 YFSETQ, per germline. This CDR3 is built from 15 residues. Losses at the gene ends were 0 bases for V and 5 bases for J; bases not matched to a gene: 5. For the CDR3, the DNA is TGCGCCAGCAGCTTGGCCGGGGGGACAGGGGAGACCCAGTACTTC. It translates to CASSLAGGTGETQYF.

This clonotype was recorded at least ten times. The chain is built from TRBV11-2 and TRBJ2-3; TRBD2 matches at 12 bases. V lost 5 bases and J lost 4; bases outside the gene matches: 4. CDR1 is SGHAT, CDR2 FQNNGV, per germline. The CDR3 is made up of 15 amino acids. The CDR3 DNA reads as TGTGCCAGCAGCCCTAGCGGGAGGGAAGCAGATACGCAGTATTTT. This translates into CASSPSGREADTQYF.

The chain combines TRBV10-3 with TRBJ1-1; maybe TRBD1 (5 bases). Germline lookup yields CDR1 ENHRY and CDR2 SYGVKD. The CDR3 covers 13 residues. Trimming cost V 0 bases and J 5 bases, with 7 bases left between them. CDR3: CAISESRQTEAFF. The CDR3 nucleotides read TGTGCCATCAGTGAGTCGAGACAGACTGAAGCTTTCTTT.